The sequence of this T cell receptor beta chain was determined in a study of neoadjuvant anti-PD-1 for oral cavity cancer. Most PBMC samples had 400 to 550 ng input DNA in six replicates. TCRdb's table, derived via immunoSEQ multiplex PCR, lists solely in-frame clones and lacks some. The table includes fewer than 90,000 clones, under 90% detected once. This CDR3 is built from 16 residues. Trimming left V 1 base short and J 3 bases short, with 15 bases between. The germline V gene encodes CDR1 GTSNPN and CDR2 SVGIG (reference sequence). The table lists this clone with a count of one. This clonotype was sampled from a person between 35 and 79 years old with oral cavity squamous cell carcinoma. This sample comprised PBMCs, obtained before nivolumab (anti-PD-1) treatment. The chain couples TRBV30 to TRBJ2-2; D may be TRBD1 (6 bases). CDR3 residues: CAWSDNRVGDTGELFF. Written as DNA, the CDR3 is TGTGCCTGGAGTGATAACAGGGTGGGAGACACCGGGGAGCTGTTTTTT.